The 4 T cell receptor beta chains given below trace back to one sample, sequenced in a study of cytomegalovirus exposure and HLA in healthy donors (dated by TCRdb to the late 2010s). The library came from the immunoSEQ multiplex PCR assay. The multiplex PCR relied on a mix of 60 forward primers for TCR Vbeta segments and 13 reverse primers for TCR Jbeta segments. This is the immuneACCESS table as TCRdb keeps it, with only in-frame sequences that have V and J called. A part of the clones is gone; compared with another copy, unresolved V genes explain less than half, and the rest is unexplained. The sample table records about 64,000 clones; over 75% of these occur just once. The ten largest clones represent around a tenth of the sample. Sequenced sample: PBMCs. These receptors came from a female donor in good health and CMV-seronegative.

This chain uses TRBV6-5 with TRBJ1-3; D is undetermined. Germline CDR1 reads MNHEY; CDR2 reads SVGAGI. V lost 0 bases, J lost 7 bases, and 13 bases lay in between. CDR3 length: 15 residues. CDR3 in DNA: TGTGCCAGCAGTTACTCTCCGGGGAGCGGGAACACCATATATTTT. Translation gives CASSYSPGSGNTIYF.

The V call is TRBV1, the J call TRBJ1-1; TRBD1, the table's D call, lacks a check against the DNA. TRBV1 is a pseudogene. The CDR3 is made up of 16 amino acids. Here the CDR3 DNA reads TGCACCAGCAGCCCGACCGGATGGGCAGCGAACACTGAAGCTTTCTTT. This sequence encodes CTSSPTGWAANTEAFF.

This clone was seen only a few times. The gene calls are TRBV2 and TRBJ2-2; D unresolved. This CDR3 is built from 17 residues. Deletions cut 0 bases from V and 1 base from J, with 12 bases between. Germline V gives CDR1 SNHLY, CDR2 FYNNEI. CDR3 nucleotide sequence: TGTGCCAGCAGTGAAGCGTTAAGAACGGGGAACACCGGGGAGCTGTTTTTT. This gives the protein CASSEALRTGNTGELFF.

This chain uses TRBV2 with TRBJ2-7; TRBD1 might be the D (6 bases). The V and J ends lost 7 bases and 5 bases respectively, with 9 bases between them. This CDR3 has 11 residues. Germline V gene sequence: CDR1 SNHLY, CDR2 FYNNEI. CDR3 nucleotide sequence: TGTGCCAGCAACAGGGTGAACGAGCAGTACTTC. This sequence encodes CASNRVNEQYF.